Listed below are T cell receptor beta chains from one sample, sequenced in a study of CD8+ T cells in alopecia areata. Only in-frame clones appear in the TCRdb table, and some are missing; sequencing was by immunoSEQ multiplex PCR. The table has about 110,000 clones, almost 60% seen once. The sequenced sample consisted of CD8+ T cells sorted from blood. Every receptor here comes from a human donor in good health. Each CDR3 is given with its conserved first and last residue. The order of the fields is V gene, J gene, CDR3 protein.

V gene: TRBV7-7
J gene: TRBJ1-1
CDR3 protein: CASSLGSGTEAFF

V gene: TRBV7-6
J gene: TRBJ2-3
CDR3 protein: CASSLMGAQYF

V gene: TRBV13
J gene: TRBJ2-5
CDR3 protein: CASSLGSETQYF

V gene: TRBV7-2
J gene: TRBJ2-1
CDR3 protein: CASRIGTSGYNEQFF

V gene: TRBV20-1
J gene: TRBJ1-1
CDR3 protein: CSALLNTEAFF

V gene: TRBV27
J gene: TRBJ1-1
CDR3 protein: CASSRTPHGTEAFF

V gene: TRBV13
J gene: TRBJ2-5
CDR3 protein: CASSFGEETQYF

V gene: TRBV5-1
J gene: TRBJ1-2
CDR3 protein: CASSSDSYGYTF

V gene: TRBV19
J gene: TRBJ1-1
CDR3 protein: CASSFGTGGPFEAFF

V gene: TRBV5-6
J gene: TRBJ1-2
CDR3 protein: CASSSGTLLHTF

V gene: TRBV4-3
J gene: TRBJ1-1
CDR3 protein: CASSQDRGLNTEAFF

V gene: TRBV4-2
J gene: TRBJ2-3
CDR3 protein: CASSQGESSSTDTQYF

V gene: TRBV5-1
J gene: TRBJ1-3
CDR3 protein: CASSLDGPGTGNTIYF

V gene: TRBV13
J gene: TRBJ1-5
CDR3 protein: CASSLGPHSHQPQHF

V gene: TRBV6-5
J gene: TRBJ2-1
CDR3 protein: CASGNRESYNEQFF

V gene: TRBV7-8
J gene: TRBJ2-5
CDR3 protein: CASSFSPGPLTETQYF

V gene: TRBV6-4
J gene: TRBJ1-1
CDR3 protein: CASRDREGWGEAFF

V gene: TRBV13
J gene: TRBJ1-1
CDR3 protein: CASSFGRGDTEAFF

V gene: TRBV2
J gene: TRBJ1-1
CDR3 protein: CASSITEAFF

V gene: TRBV7-8
J gene: TRBJ2-5
CDR3 protein: CASSAHRGQETQYF

V gene: TRBV27
J gene: TRBJ1-1
CDR3 protein: CASSWAGHTEAFF

V gene: TRBV14
J gene: TRBJ2-5
CDR3 protein: CASSLLWGSQETQYF

V gene: TRBV9
J gene: TRBJ2-7
CDR3 protein: CASSVTGTAYEQYF

V gene: TRBV6-5
J gene: TRBJ2-7
CDR3 protein: CASKPSGGTYEQYF

V gene: TRBV4-1
J gene: TRBJ2-7
CDR3 protein: CASSQARLELREQYF

V gene: TRBV15
J gene: TRBJ1-1
CDR3 protein: CATSSQGEATEAFF

V gene: TRBV6-6
J gene: TRBJ1-6
CDR3 protein: CASTHRGYNSPLHF

V gene: TRBV7-8
J gene: TRBJ1-1
CDR3 protein: CASSAHRTNNTEAFF

V gene: TRBV30
J gene: TRBJ1-1
CDR3 protein: CAWSSRTGGLNTEAFF

V gene: TRBV4-3
J gene: TRBJ1-1
CDR3 protein: CASSHRGRFTEAFF

V gene: TRBV15
J gene: TRBJ2-3
CDR3 protein: CATSRDSPGVSTDTQYF

V gene: TRBV6-6
J gene: TRBJ1-2
CDR3 protein: CASSYFPGLRDGYTF

V gene: TRBV4-1
J gene: TRBJ2-7
CDR3 protein: CASSQDPLFYEQYF

V gene: TRBV7-9
J gene: TRBJ1-5
CDR3 protein: CASSQGGSQPQHF

V gene: TRBV6-6
J gene: TRBJ2-5
CDR3 protein: CASSHRGGASGETQYF

V gene: TRBV28
J gene: TRBJ1-1
CDR3 protein: CASSFRGRAEAFF

V gene: TRBV28
J gene: TRBJ2-2
CDR3 protein: CASSSPARQTGELFF

V gene: TRBV10-3
J gene: TRBJ1-5
CDR3 protein: CAISEGGRSNQPQHF

V gene: TRBV9
J gene: TRBJ2-7
CDR3 protein: CASSRDSTYEQYF

V gene: TRBV6-1
J gene: TRBJ1-2
CDR3 protein: CASTADFNYGYTF

V gene: TRBV5-4
J gene: TRBJ2-2
CDR3 protein: CASSLRGLAGVTNTGELFF

V gene: TRBV30
J gene: TRBJ2-5
CDR3 protein: CACSQGAEHQETQYF